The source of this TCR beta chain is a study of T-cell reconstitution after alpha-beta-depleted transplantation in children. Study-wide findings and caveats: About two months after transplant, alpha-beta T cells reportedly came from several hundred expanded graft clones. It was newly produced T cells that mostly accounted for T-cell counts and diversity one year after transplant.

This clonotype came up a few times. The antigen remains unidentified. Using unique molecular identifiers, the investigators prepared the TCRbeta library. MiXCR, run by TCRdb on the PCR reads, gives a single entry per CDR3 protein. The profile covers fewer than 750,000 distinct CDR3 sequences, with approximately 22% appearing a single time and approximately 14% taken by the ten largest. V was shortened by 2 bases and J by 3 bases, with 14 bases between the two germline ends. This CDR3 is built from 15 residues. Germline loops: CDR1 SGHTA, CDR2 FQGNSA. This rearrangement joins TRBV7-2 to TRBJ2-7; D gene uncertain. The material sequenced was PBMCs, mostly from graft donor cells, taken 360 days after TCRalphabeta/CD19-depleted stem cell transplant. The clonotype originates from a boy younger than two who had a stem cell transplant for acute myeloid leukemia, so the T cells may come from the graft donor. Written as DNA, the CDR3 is TGTGCCAGCAGCTTACGGCCCCACGGGCACTACGAGCAGTACGTC. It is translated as CASSLRPHGHYEQYV.